Detailed here is one T cell receptor beta chain. Its specificity is unknown. The data were taken from a study of PD-1 blockade in classical Hodgkin lymphoma. Study-wide points: By C4D1, CD4+ diversity increased significantly, especially in complete responders. Before treatment, TCR diversity in newly diagnosed patients was reportedly lower than in healthy donors. Patients starting nivolumab less than 1 year after ASCT had lower diversity and were excluded from later analyses.

V was pared by 3 bases and J by 6 bases, with 4 bases of the junction left unmatched. Germline assignment: CDR1 KGHSH and CDR2 LQKENI. The CDR3 loop spans 15 amino acids. This table comes from immunoSEQ multiplex PCR, and its TCRdb copy is limited to in-frame clones, with some not included. Of approximately 39,000 clones detected, around 80% appear once; the ten largest clones hold approximately 9.4%. Time point meaning: cycle 4 day 1 (C4D1), after about 6 weeks of nivolumab. Autologous stem cell transplantation was followed by relapse in every patient, and brentuximab vedotin exposure varied. Best responses included complete response and partial response; otherwise, the best response was progressive disease.

This clonotype originated in a human donor with classical Hodgkin lymphoma. Sample: peripheral blood mononuclear cells (PBMCs), taken before the fourth cycle of nivolumab. This chain uses TRBV18 with TRBJ2-1; 11 nucleotides align to TRBD2. DNA for the CDR3: TGTGCCAGCTCACCCAGGACTAGCGGGTTCAATGAGCAGTTCTTC. Its translation: CASSPRTSGFNEQFF.